The present TCR beta chain was sequenced within a study of T-cell reconstitution after alpha-beta-depleted transplantation in children. A TCRbeta library incorporating unique molecular identifiers was prepared. Each CDR3 protein gets one entry after TCRdb re-called the PCR reads with MiXCR. The data contain a few hundred thousand distinct CDR3 sequences, around 18% of them singletons. This clonotype has just a few counts. Trimming at V came to 2 bases and at J to 8 bases, leaving 24 bases not matched to a gene. This CDR3 has 20 amino acids. Germline CDR1 and CDR2: MNHEY and SMNVEV (reference sequence).

Material: PBMCs from the stem cell graft donor, obtained from the stem cell graft. The source of this sequence is a human donor who donated a stem cell graft to a child with acute lymphoblastic leukemia. This chain connects TRBV27 to TRBJ2-1; 7 nucleotides match TRBD2. DNA of the CDR3: TGTGCCAGCAGTTTAAGTTTGGCCCATCTCCTGGCGGGAGTGGAACATGAGCAGTTCTTC. It codes for CASSLSLAHLLAGVEHEQFF.